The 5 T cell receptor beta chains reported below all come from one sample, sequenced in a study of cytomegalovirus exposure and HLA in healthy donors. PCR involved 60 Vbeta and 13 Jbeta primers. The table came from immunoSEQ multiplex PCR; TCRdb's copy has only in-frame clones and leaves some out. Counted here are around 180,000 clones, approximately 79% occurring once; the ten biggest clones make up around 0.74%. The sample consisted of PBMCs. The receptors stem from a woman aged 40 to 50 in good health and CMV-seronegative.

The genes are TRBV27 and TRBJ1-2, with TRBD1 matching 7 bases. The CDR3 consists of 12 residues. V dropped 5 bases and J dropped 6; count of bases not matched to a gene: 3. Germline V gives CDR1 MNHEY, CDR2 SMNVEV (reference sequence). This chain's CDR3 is CASSRGGNGYTF. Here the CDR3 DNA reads TGTGCCAGCAGTCGAGGGGGCAATGGCTACACCTTC.

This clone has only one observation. The CDR3 nucleotides read TGTGCCAGCAGTGTTTCCCAGGGAAACTATGGCTACACCTTC. This translates into CASSVSQGNYGYTF. The V and J genes are TRBV6-1 and TRBJ1-2; tentative D call: TRBD1 (5 bases). This CDR3 contains 14 residues. V was trimmed by 4 bases and J by 2 bases, leaving 11 bases between them. The V gene's germline CDR1 is MNHNS and CDR2 SASEGT.

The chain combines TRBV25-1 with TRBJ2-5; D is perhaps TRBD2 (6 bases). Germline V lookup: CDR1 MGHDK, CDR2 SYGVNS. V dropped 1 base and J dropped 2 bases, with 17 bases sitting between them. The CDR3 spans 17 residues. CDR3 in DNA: TGTGCCAGCAGTGAATTTAGCGGTGGCAGGGCTCAAGAGACCCAGTACTTC. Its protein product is CASSEFSGGRAQETQYF.

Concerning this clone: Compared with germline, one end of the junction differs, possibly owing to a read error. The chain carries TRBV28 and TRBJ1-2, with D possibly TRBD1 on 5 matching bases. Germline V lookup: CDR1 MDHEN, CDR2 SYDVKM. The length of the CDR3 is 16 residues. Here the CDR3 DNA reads TGTGCCAGCAGCCCACTACAGGTGCCTAATTTGCGGGGCTACATCTTC. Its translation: CASSPLQVPNLRGYIF.

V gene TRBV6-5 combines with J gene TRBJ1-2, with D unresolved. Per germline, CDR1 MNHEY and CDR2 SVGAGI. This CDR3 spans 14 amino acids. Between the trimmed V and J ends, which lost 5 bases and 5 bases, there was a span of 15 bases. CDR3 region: CASSRARRGYGYTF. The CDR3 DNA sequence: TGTGCCAGCAGTCGCGCTAGGAGAGGGTATGGCTACACCTTC.